This TCR beta chain was sequenced during a study of T cell repertoires in ileal Crohn's disease. General study results and limits: Active smokers at surgery had more clonal expansions than non-smokers. Sorted CD8 T cells held more high-frequency clones than CD4. Every patient over 26.8% clonality showed endoscopic recurrence.

As to this clone: Antigen unknown.

Clones were read by immunoSEQ multiplex PCR, and TCRdb kept only the in-frame ones, dropping some. The sample lists roughly 15,000 clones, roughly 80% occurring once. Trimming removed 1 base from V and 5 bases from J, with 15 bases in between. CDR1 is SGHRS, CDR2 YFSETQ, per germline. The CDR3 loop spans 15 amino acids. Sequencing used ileal tissue. The chain combines TRBV5-1 with TRBJ1-1; D not certain. The TCR was taken from an adult with Crohn's disease. CDR3 sequence: CASSLNPPGGTEAFF. DNA for the CDR3: TGCGCCAGCAGCTTGAACCCTCCAGGCGGGACTGAAGCTTTCTTT.